The 19 T cell receptor beta chains below come from one sample, sequenced in a study of identical twins. MiXCR, run by TCRdb on the 5' RACE reads, gives a single entry per CDR3 protein. This table holds around 230,000 distinct CDR3 sequences, less than 10% found once. Sequenced sample: memory (CD45RO+) T cells sorted from blood. The receptors were gathered from a woman between 18 and 29 years old in good health.

This clonotype was seen a handful of times. This sequence joins TRBV9 and TRBJ2-7; TRBD2 is a possible D gene (5 bases). This CDR3 has 14 residues. V was cut by 0 bases and J by 3 bases, with 10 bases left in between. The germline V gene encodes CDR1 SGDLS and CDR2 YYNGEE. This chain's CDR3 is CASSVAPRGYEQYF. The CDR3 bases are TGTGCCAGCAGCGTAGCCCCCCGGGGCTACGAGCAGTACTTC.

This sequence joins TRBV19 and TRBJ2-3; D perhaps matches TRBD2 (5 bases). The germline V and J ends were trimmed by 5 bases and 6 bases, with 9 bases remaining between them. This CDR3 has 12 amino acids. The germline CDR1 and CDR2 sequences are LNHDA and SQIVND (reference sequence). CDR3 sequence reads: CASSPEVDTQYF. The CDR3 DNA follows: TGTGCCAGTAGTCCGGAGGTGGATACGCAGTATTTT.

The sample holds many counts of this clonotype. This chain connects TRBV5-1 to TRBJ1-2; D unresolved. Trimming pared 4 bases from V and 4 bases from J, leaving 11 bases between. Germline assignment: CDR1 SGHRS and CDR2 YFSETQ. This CDR3 is built from 13 residues. The CDR3 coding sequence is TGCGCCAGCAGCCCCCAGGATTCCTATGGCTACACCTTC. As protein: CASSPQDSYGYTF.

The gene calls are TRBV5-5 and TRBJ2-5, with D possibly TRBD1 on 5 matching bases. V lost 4 bases and J lost 0, with 16 bases in between. Germline V gives CDR1 SGHKS, CDR2 YYEKEE (reference sequence). The CDR3 is 16 amino acids. The CDR3 coding sequence is TGTGCCAGCAGCAGGGGTCGGGCCTTGTACCAAGAGACCCAGTACTTC. Encoded protein: CASSRGRALYQETQYF.

The genes are TRBV9 and TRBJ1-2, with 7 bases identical to TRBD1. The CDR3 consists of 13 residues. Germline V CDR1 and CDR2: SGDLS, YYNGEE. With V trimmed by 3 bases and J by 8 bases, 7 bases remained unmatched. This CDR3 reads CASSGPHRGGYTF. CDR3 in DNA: TGTGCCAGCAGCGGCCCCCACAGGGGCGGCTACACCTTC. Complete variable domain (other parts from reference TRBV9 and TRBJ1-2): DSGVTQTPKHLITATGQRVTLRCSPRSGDLSVYWYQQSLDQGLQFLIQYYNGEERAKGNILERFSAQQFPDLHSELNLSSLELGDSALYFCASSGPHRGGYTFGSGTRLTVV.

This chain connects TRBV7-2 to TRBJ1-1; D remains ambiguous. Germline CDR1 reads SGHTA; CDR2 reads FQGNSA. Trimming took 4 bases from V and 5 from J, leaving 11 bases between them. This CDR3 is 13 amino acids long. This CDR3 is CASSSRMGTEAFF. In nucleotides, the CDR3 is TGTGCCAGCAGCTCCCGAATGGGAACTGAAGCTTTCTTT.

The chain combines TRBV7-2 with TRBJ2-5, with D possibly being TRBD1 (5 bases). This CDR3 contains 14 residues. Trimming took 3 bases from V and 4 from J, leaving 12 bases between them. Germline values: CDR1 SGHTA, CDR2 FQGNSA. The CDR3 loop reads CASSLTTARETQYF. Here the CDR3 DNA reads TGTGCCAGCAGCTTGACGACAGCCCGAGAGACCCAGTACTTC.

This clonotype was seen only once. The rearrangement links TRBV29-1 to TRBJ2-7; either TRBD1 or TRBD2 may fit D (5 bases each). This CDR3 comprises 13 residues. Trimming took 6 bases from V and 2 from J, leaving 14 bases between them. CDR1 SQVTM and CDR2 ANQGSEA come from the germline V gene. The CDR3 loop reads CSVGRAITYEQYF. The CDR3 coding sequence is TGCAGCGTGGGACGGGCTATAACCTACGAGCAGTACTTC.

The rearrangement uses TRBV27 and TRBJ2-1; D might be TRBD2 (6 bases). Per the germline V gene, CDR1 is MNHEY and CDR2 is SMNVEV (reference sequence). The CDR3 totals 17 residues. Trimming removed 2 bases from V and 2 bases from J, with 16 bases in between. CDR3 in amino acids: CASSLEVSSVTYNEQFF. DNA of the CDR3: TGTGCCAGCAGTTTAGAAGTCTCTAGCGTTACCTACAATGAGCAGTTCTTC.

This clonotype occurred a few times. The rearrangement joins TRBV3-1 to TRBJ1-1; no definite D call. Germline assignment: CDR1 LGHDT and CDR2 YNNKEL (reference sequence). The CDR3 has 14 amino acids. With 1 base removed from V and 4 bases from J, the gap between germline ends came to 10 bases. CDR3 DNA sequence: TGTGCCAGCAGCCAAGCACGTAGGCGCACTGAAGCTTTCTTT. As protein: CASSQARRRTEAFF.

The V gene is TRBV7-2, the J gene TRBJ2-1; 13 bases fit TRBD2. Germline CDR1 SGHTA, CDR2 FQGNSA. The CDR3 contains 16 residues. With V trimmed by 3 bases and J by 5 bases, 4 bases remained unmatched. As DNA, the CDR3 is TGTGCCAGCAGCTTTACCGGGACTAGCGGGAACAATGAGCAGTTCTTC. Translated, it gives CASSFTGTSGNNEQFF. Full variable domain (rest looked up from reference TRBV7-2 and TRBJ2-1): GAGVSQSPSNKVTEKGKDVELRCDPISGHTALYWYRQSLGQGLEFLIYFQGNSAPDKSGLPSDRFSAERTGGSVSTLTIQRTQQEDSAVYLCASSFTGTSGNNEQFFGPGTRLTVL.

This clonotype came up many times. J is TRBJ2-7 and V is TRBV13, with no clear D. Germline-derived CDR1 and CDR2 are PRHDT and FYEKMQ (reference sequence). V lost 2 bases and J 5 bases, leaving 4 bases between the germline ends. This CDR3 is 11 amino acids long. The CDR3: CASSLMDEQYF. Written as DNA, the CDR3 is TGTGCCAGCAGCTTAATGGACGAGCAGTACTTC.

The chain is built from TRBV29-1 and TRBJ1-2; no clear D gene. V was shortened by 0 bases and J by 5 bases, with 10 bases between the two germline ends. The CDR3 consists of 13 residues. Germline CDR1 is SQVTM and CDR2 is ANQGSEA. CDR3 loop: CSVEDRVRYGYTF. The CDR3 DNA follows: TGCAGCGTTGAAGATCGGGTGCGTTATGGCTACACCTTC.

The CDR3 protein is CASSQDAGGQFF. CDR3 sequence (DNA): TGTGCCAGCAGCCAAGATGCAGGGGGGCAGTTCTTC. The rearrangement joins TRBV3-1 to TRBJ2-1; 7 positions agree with TRBD1. CDR3 length: 12 residues. Germline V gene sequence: CDR1 LGHDT, CDR2 YNNKEL (reference sequence). V trimming: 0 bases; J trimming: 12 bases; junction bases outside the gene matches: 2.

This clonotype was observed a handful of times. The chain is built from TRBV6-5 and TRBJ2-7; 8 bases fit TRBD2. Germline assignment: CDR1 MNHEY and CDR2 SVGAGI. V was pared by 5 bases and J by 6 bases, with 6 bases of the junction left unmatched. The CDR3 totals 13 residues. The CDR3 is CASSRSREGEQYF. The CDR3 DNA reads TGTGCCAGCAGTCGTTCTCGGGAGGGCGAGCAGTACTTC.

Only a few counts were recorded for this clonotype. The gene calls are TRBV29-1 and TRBJ2-5; the D is unclear. The V and J ends lost 4 bases and 5 bases respectively, with 8 bases between them. In germline, CDR1 is SQVTM, CDR2 ANQGSEA. This CDR3 comprises 11 residues. The CDR3, as DNA: TGCAGCGTTGTGGGGTGGGAGACCCAGTACTTC. This translates into CSVVGWETQYF. Filled out from reference TRBV29-1 and TRBJ2-5, the complete variable domain reads SAVISQKPSRDICQRGTSLTIQCQVDSQVTMMFWYRQQPGQSLTLIATANQGSEATYESGFVIDKFPISRPNLTFSTLTVSNMSPEDSSIYLCSVVGWETQYFGPGTRLLVL.

The V call is TRBV5-1, the J call TRBJ2-2; D uncertain. From germline, CDR1 is SGHRS and CDR2 YFSETQ. V was cut by 5 bases and J by 4 bases, with 9 bases left in between. The CDR3 totals 13 residues. CDR3 DNA sequence: TGCGCCAGCAGGCCCGAAGGCACCGGGGAGCTGTTTTTT. Protein product: CASRPEGTGELFF.

This clonotype showed up just a few times. The gene calls are TRBV24-1 and TRBJ2-1; D uncertain. Germline lookup yields CDR1 KGHDR and CDR2 SFDVKD. CDR3 length: 16 residues. Trimming shortened V by 5 bases and J by 0 bases, and 13 bases separated the two germline ends. The CDR3: CATSAPGPSSYNEQFF. As DNA, the CDR3 is TGTGCCACCAGTGCCCCCGGCCCTAGCTCCTACAATGAGCAGTTCTTC.

This clonotype was detected ten times or more. V and J are TRBV5-1 and TRBJ2-2; D not certain. The V gene's germline CDR1 is SGHRS and CDR2 YFSETQ. The CDR3 is 14 residues long. Trimming took 0 bases from V and 3 from J, leaving 6 bases between them. CDR3 sequence: CASSLGGDTGELFF. The DNA of the CDR3 is TGCGCCAGCAGCTTGGGAGGCGACACCGGGGAGCTGTTTTTT.